The T cell receptor beta chain under discussion was sequenced for a study of beta chain features in type 1 diabetes. About the study: Age, gender and cell yields were similar between patients and healthy donors.

The isolated RNA, all of it, was reverse transcribed, so expressed TCRB transcripts were what got sequenced. Regulatory, naive and central memory T cell samples averaged roughly 3.5 million reads. Clones were sequenced by immunoSEQ multiplex PCR, and TCRdb holds only the in-frame ones, with some missing. The repertoire consists of about 620,000 clones, with about a sixth occurring once and the leading ten covering approximately 0.093%. Study-wide findings and caveats: Researchers could not determine here whether HLA type influences TCRB rearrangement.

Germline CDR1 is LGHNA and CDR2 is YNFKEQ. Germline trimming cut 3 bases from V and 4 bases from J; bases unmatched to any gene: 2. This CDR3 region has 14 residues. Each donor gave one heparinised blood draw averaging about 120 mL. Comment on this clone: Its antigen is undetermined.

The rearrangement joins TRBV4-2 to TRBJ2-5, with TRBD2 matching 10 bases. The sequenced material came from naive CD4+ T cells from blood. The sequence derives from a man aged 18 to 29 in good health. This CDR3 is CASSQERGGETQYF. The CDR3 region has the DNA TGTGCCAGCAGCCAGGAGCGGGGGGGAGAGACCCAGTACTTC.